This T cell receptor (beta chain) was recorded in a study of long-term antiretroviral therapy in people with HIV. In germline, CDR1 is MNHEY, CDR2 SMNVEV (reference sequence). This CDR3 has 13 amino acids. Trimming cost V 5 bases and J 4 bases; bases outside gene matches: 5. Running of the v3.0 immunoSEQ assay took place at survey level. Per sample, sequencing targeted roughly 40,000-55,000 T-cell genomes. Method: immunoSEQ multiplex PCR; TCRdb's copy keeps in-frame clones and lacks some. The data show several thousand clones, with about 80% seen just once and over 11% held by the top ten. This clone is termed medium-sized. Its antigen is unidentified. Study results and limitations: Upon ART, diversity increased but remained lower than transplant donor controls. For ART adherence, viral resistance and therapy changes, no data were available.

The sample in question was unsorted PBMCs, obtained 0.4 years before starting antiretroviral therapy. The sequence was obtained from a man in his thirties or forties with HIV. The chain couples TRBV27 to TRBJ2-7, with 7 bases aligning to TRBD1. CDR3 nucleotide sequence: TGTGCCAGCAGTAGCTCACAGGGGTACGAGCAGTACTTC. The encoded protein is CASSSSQGYEQYF.